This is a list of T cell receptor beta chains from one sample in a study of cytomegalovirus exposure and HLA in healthy donors. Profiling relied on immunoSEQ multiplex PCR, and the TCRdb table lists in-frame clones only, not all of them. Of 190,000 or so clones listed, 75% to 85% are singletons. Material for sequencing was PBMCs. Receptors were obtained from a girl under 18 in good health and CMV-seropositive. Both conserved end residues are part of each CDR3. The order of the fields is J gene, D gene, clone size, V gene, CDR3 protein, CDR3 DNA. A D gene is named only where the DNA matches it firmly. Clone size, where shown, is once, few, many, or a class for clones that have expanded.

J gene: TRBJ1-4; D gene: TRBD1; clone size: .; V gene: TRBV5-4; CDR3 protein: CASSRTGNNEKLFF; CDR3 DNA: TGTGCCAGCAGCCGGACAGGGAATAATGAAAAACTGTTTTTT
J gene: TRBJ2-1; D gene: .; clone size: .; V gene: TRBV11-3; CDR3 protein: CASSFVLGNEQFF; CDR3 DNA: TGTGCCAGCAGCTTTGTCCTCGGGAATGAGCAGTTCTTC
J gene: TRBJ2-3; D gene: TRBD1; clone size: .; V gene: TRBV6-6; CDR3 protein: CASRAWDRDTDTQYF; CDR3 DNA: TGTGCCAGCAGAGCGTGGGACAGAGACACAGATACGCAGTATTTT
J gene: TRBJ1-2; D gene: .; clone size: few; V gene: TRBV10-3; CDR3 protein: CAISRDSAGGGYTF; CDR3 DNA: TGTGCCATCAGTCGGGACTCCGCCGGAGGTGGCTACACCTTC
J gene: TRBJ2-7; D gene: TRBD2; clone size: .; V gene: TRBV7-9; CDR3 protein: CASSRGDSLKSEQYF; CDR3 DNA: TGTGCCAGCAGCCGGGGGGACTCGCTAAAAAGCGAGCAGTACTTC
J gene: TRBJ1-1; D gene: .; clone size: .; V gene: TRBV9; CDR3 protein: CASSAGGGTEAFF; CDR3 DNA: TGTGCCAGCAGCGCGGGGGGCGGCACTGAAGCTTTCTTT
J gene: TRBJ2-2; D gene: .; clone size: .; V gene: TRBV6-6; CDR3 protein: CASSYGGTSTGELFF; CDR3 DNA: TGTGCCAGCAGTTACGGTGGGACATCGACCGGGGAGCTGTTTTTT
J gene: TRBJ2-2; D gene: .; clone size: .; V gene: TRBV4-1; CDR3 protein: CASSQVTASNTGELFF; CDR3 DNA: TGCGCCAGCAGCCAGGTGACAGCCTCGAACACCGGGGAGCTGTTTTTT
J gene: TRBJ1-4; D gene: .; clone size: .; V gene: TRBV19; CDR3 protein: CASSITAGDYEKLFF; CDR3 DNA: TGTGCCAGTAGTATCACGGCAGGGGATTATGAAAAACTGTTTTTT
J gene: TRBJ1-6; D gene: .; clone size: .; V gene: TRBV2; CDR3 protein: CASRPSLGEDNSPLHF; CDR3 DNA: TGTGCCAGCCGCCCGTCATTGGGGGAGGATAATTCACCCCTCCACTTT
J gene: TRBJ2-7; D gene: TRBD2; clone size: .; V gene: TRBV30; CDR3 protein: CAWSPLAGFYEQYF; CDR3 DNA: TGTGCCTGGAGTCCCCTAGCGGGTTTCTACGAGCAGTACTTC
J gene: TRBJ2-5; D gene: TRBD2; clone size: .; V gene: TRBV10-2; CDR3 protein: CASLSSGGEQETQYF; CDR3 DNA: TGCGCCAGCTTAAGTAGCGGGGGGGAGCAAGAGACCCAGTACTTC
J gene: TRBJ2-7; D gene: TRBD1; clone size: .; V gene: TRBV2; CDR3 protein: CASSEAWTGAGEQYF; CDR3 DNA: TGTGCCAGCAGTGAAGCCTGGACAGGGGCTGGCGAGCAGTACTTC
J gene: TRBJ1-1; D gene: .; clone size: .; V gene: TRBV27; CDR3 protein: CASSTIARGQDTEAFF; CDR3 DNA: TGTGCCAGCAGTACTATCGCACGCGGGCAAGACACTGAAGCTTTCTTT
J gene: TRBJ2-7; D gene: TRBD1; clone size: .; V gene: TRBV5-1; CDR3 protein: CASSLGPGQGIGEQYF; CDR3 DNA: TGCGCCAGCAGCTTGGGTCCGGGACAGGGGATCGGCGAGCAGTACTTC
J gene: TRBJ2-4; D gene: .; clone size: .; V gene: TRBV30; CDR3 protein: CAWSGKGVDIQYF; CDR3 DNA: TGTGCCTGGAGTGGGAAGGGGGTGGACATTCAGTACTTC
J gene: TRBJ2-3; D gene: .; clone size: .; V gene: TRBV27; CDR3 protein: CASSLPQTPQVSTDTQYF; CDR3 DNA: TGTGCCAGCAGTTTACCCCAAACACCACAGGTAAGCACAGATACGCAGTATTTT
J gene: TRBJ1-2; D gene: .; clone size: .; V gene: TRBV18; CDR3 protein: CASSPWQATDGYTF; CDR3 DNA: TGTGCCAGCTCACCATGGCAAGCGACGGATGGCTACACCTTC
J gene: TRBJ2-2; D gene: TRBD2; clone size: few; V gene: TRBV5-6; CDR3 protein: CASSGERPSGGPNTGELFF; CDR3 DNA: TGTGCCAGCAGCGGTGAGAGACCTAGCGGGGGCCCCAACACCGGGGAGCTGTTTTTT
J gene: TRBJ2-7; D gene: TRBD1; clone size: once; V gene: TRBV4-1; CDR3 protein: CASSLVDRDSYEQYF; CDR3 DNA: TGCGCCAGCAGCCTAGTGGACAGGGACTCCTACGAGCAGTACTTC
J gene: TRBJ2-7; D gene: TRBD1; clone size: .; V gene: TRBV6-5; CDR3 protein: CASSYSQTGGPYEQYF; CDR3 DNA: TGTGCCAGCAGTTACTCCCAGACAGGGGGCCCCTACGAGCAGTACTTC
J gene: TRBJ1-1; D gene: TRBD1; clone size: .; V gene: TRBV12-5; CDR3 protein: CASGLPRTGGTEAFF; CDR3 DNA: TGTGCTAGTGGTTTGCCGCGGACAGGGGGCACTGAAGCTTTCTTT
J gene: TRBJ2-7; D gene: TRBD1; clone size: .; V gene: TRBV29-1; CDR3 protein: CSVEGLRDRPYEQYF; CDR3 DNA: TGCAGCGTTGAAGGACTCCGGGACAGACCCTACGAGCAGTACTTC
J gene: TRBJ2-3; D gene: TRBD2; clone size: once; V gene: TRBV10-3; CDR3 protein: CAISVAGVTDTQYF; CDR3 DNA: TGTGCCATCAGCGTAGCGGGTGTCACAGATACGCAGTATTTT
J gene: TRBJ2-7; D gene: TRBD2; clone size: .; V gene: TRBV11-2; CDR3 protein: CASSLARGLRGAYEQYF; CDR3 DNA: TGTGCCAGCAGCTTAGCCCGCGGGTTGCGGGGGGCCTACGAGCAGTACTTC
J gene: TRBJ2-2; D gene: TRBD2; clone size: .; V gene: TRBV14; CDR3 protein: CASSQPWTSGTGELFF; CDR3 DNA: TGTGCCAGCAGCCAACCCTGGACTAGCGGCACCGGGGAGCTGTTTTTT
J gene: TRBJ2-1; D gene: .; clone size: .; V gene: TRBV11-2; CDR3 protein: CASSLETDNNEQFF; CDR3 DNA: TGTGCCAGCAGCTTAGAGACAGATAACAATGAGCAGTTCTTC
J gene: TRBJ2-5; D gene: TRBD2; clone size: .; V gene: TRBV5-4; CDR3 protein: CASSWGRGGETQYF; CDR3 DNA: TGTGCCAGCAGCTGGGGTCGGGGGGGAGAGACCCAGTACTTC
J gene: TRBJ1-5; D gene: TRBD1; clone size: .; V gene: TRBV27; CDR3 protein: CASSYIGGRDNQPQHF; CDR3 DNA: TGTGCCAGCAGTTACATAGGGGGCAGGGACAATCAGCCCCAGCATTTT
J gene: TRBJ1-2; D gene: TRBD1; clone size: .; V gene: TRBV30; CDR3 protein: CACRGRDGYTF; CDR3 DNA: TGTGCCTGCAGGGGGCGCGATGGCTACACCTTC
J gene: TRBJ1-5; D gene: .; clone size: .; V gene: TRBV19; CDR3 protein: CASSPRTDRGYQPQHF; CDR3 DNA: TGTGCCAGTAGTCCACGAACGGACAGAGGGTATCAGCCCCAGCATTTT